This TCR beta chain stems from a study of blood T cell repertoires in COVID-19. Unmatched junction bases numbered 8, after V lost 10 bases and J lost 0 bases. CDR1 and CDR2 (germline): WSHSY, SAAADI. This CDR3 is built from 14 residues. Authors' methods: Counts of nucleated cells, estimated from reference gene primer amplification, were obtained. Method: immunoSEQ multiplex PCR; TCRdb's copy keeps in-frame clones and lacks some. Clone size and the V and J calls come from that table; the DNA yielded D and trimming. The data show some 80,000 clones, with roughly 80% seen just once and approximately 39% held by the top ten.

The material sequenced was peripheral blood. This chain connects TRBV10-2 to TRBJ1-1, with 7 bases aligning to TRBD1. The TCR sequence derives from a woman in her seventies with acute or convalescent COVID-19. This CDR3 reads CATRTGNMNTEAFF. The DNA of the CDR3 is TGCGCCACGCGGACAGGTAACATGAACACTGAAGCTTTCTTT.